This passage covers 23 T cell receptor beta chains from one sample sequenced in a study of blood T cell repertoires in COVID-19. Sequenced by immunoSEQ multiplex PCR; TCRdb stores in-frame clones only, minus some. The table has about 200,000 clones, around nine tenths seen once. Sequenced sample: peripheral blood. These receptors came from a man in his late teens or twenties with active or convalescent COVID-19.

The V and J genes are TRBV11-3 and TRBJ2-4; D not resolved. V was shortened by 1 base and J by 5 bases, with 6 bases between the two germline ends. This CDR3 comprises 13 residues. CDR1 SGHNT and CDR2 YENEEA come from the germline V gene. This CDR3 is CASSLGIENIQYF. CDR3 coding DNA: TGTGCCAGCAGCTTAGGTATAGAAAACATTCAGTACTTC. Supplemented by reference TRBV11-3 and TRBJ2-4, the full variable domain reads EAGVVQSPRYKIIEKKQPVAFWCNPISGHNTLYWYLQNLGQGPELLIRYENEEAVDDSQLPKDRFSAERLKGVDSTLKIQPAELGDSAVYLCASSLGIENIQYFGAGTRLSVL.

This chain connects TRBV27 to TRBJ2-1; the D gene is possibly TRBD1 (5 bases). This CDR3 is built from 15 residues. Trimming pared 0 bases from V and 5 bases from J, leaving 11 bases between. CDR1 and CDR2 (germline): MNHEY, SMNVEV (reference sequence). The CDR3 sequence: CASSLSGVGDNEQFF. Here the CDR3 DNA reads TGTGCCAGCAGTTTATCAGGGGTTGGGGACAATGAGCAGTTCTTC.

The chain links TRBV4-1 to TRBJ2-5, with a weak D call TRBD2 (7 bases). V lost 5 bases to trimming and J lost 1 base, with 14 bases between them. The CDR3 covers 15 residues. CDR1 MGHRA and CDR2 YSYEKL come from the germline V gene. The CDR3, as DNA: TGCGCCAGCAGCACGCGGGGGCTCACCCAAGAGACCCAGTACTTC. Amino acids: CASSTRGLTQETQYF.

The J gene is TRBJ2-4, the V gene TRBV10-2, with 11 bases aligning to TRBD2. Germline V CDR1 and CDR2: WSHSY, SAAADI. This CDR3 region has 19 residues. Trimming took 0 bases from V and 3 from J; bases not matched to a gene: 10. The CDR3 is CASSESRASGGFDKNIQYF. DNA of the CDR3: TGCGCCAGCAGTGAGTCTAGGGCTAGCGGGGGGTTTGACAAAAACATTCAGTACTTC.

The V and J genes are TRBV4-2 and TRBJ1-5; 11 nucleotides agree with TRBD1. V lost 0 bases and J lost 5; bases outside the gene matches: 6. Germline CDR1 LGHNA, CDR2 YNFKEQ. This CDR3 is built from 17 residues. This CDR3 reads CASSQDWDRGAYQPQHF. The DNA of the CDR3 is TGTGCCAGCAGCCAAGATTGGGACAGGGGGGCCTATCAGCCCCAGCATTTT.

The CDR3: CASSSTGQETQYF. The CDR3 DNA follows: TGTGCCAGCAGTTCTACAGGCCAAGAGACCCAGTACTTC. The chain uses TRBV12-3 or TRBV12-4 and TRBJ2-5, with D perhaps TRBD1 (5 bases). CDR3 length equals 13 residues. V gave up 4 bases and J gave up 1 base, with 7 bases separating them.

This rearrangement joins TRBV10-1 to TRBJ2-4; no reliable D call. The CDR3 has 13 amino acids. Trimming took 10 bases from V and 0 from J, leaving 10 bases between them. Germline loops: CDR1 WNHNN, CDR2 SYGVQD (reference sequence). The CDR3 DNA follows: TGCGCCATTCCGTCTCTAGCCAAAAACATTCAGTACTTC. Translated: CAIPSLAKNIQYF.

The chain couples TRBV6-6 to TRBJ2-1; TRBD2 matches at 11 bases. V shed 5 bases, J shed 0 bases, and the junction held 6 bases outside the gene matches. CDR3 length: 17 residues. Per the germline V gene, CDR1 is MNHNY and CDR2 is SVGAGI (reference sequence). CDR3 amino acids: CASSLAGGGSSYNEQFF. CDR3 sequence (DNA): TGTGCCAGCAGTCTAGCGGGGGGCGGGAGCTCCTACAATGAGCAGTTCTTC.

The genes are TRBV7-2 and TRBJ2-1; D call uncertain. Deletions cut 5 bases from V and 7 bases from J, with 15 bases between. The CDR3 contains 14 residues. The germline V gene encodes CDR1 SGHTA and CDR2 FQGNSA. The CDR3 region has the DNA TGTGCCAGCAGCCCCAGCGTACATGTTAATGAGCAGTTCTTC. It is translated as CASSPSVHVNEQFF.

In the case of this clone: Different DNA sequences within this sample yield the same CDR3. V is TRBV28 and J is TRBJ2-3; tentative D call: TRBD2 (6 bases). Germline assignment: CDR1 MDHEN and CDR2 SYDVKM. The CDR3 runs to 12 residues. Deletions cut 5 bases from V and 4 bases from J, with 7 bases between. CDR3 region: CASSGEADTQYF. CDR3 sequence (DNA): TGTGCCAGCAGTGGGGAGGCAGATACGCAGTATTTT.

The V and J genes are TRBV9 and TRBJ1-5; D is uncertain. CDR3 length: 14 residues. Germline CDR1 and CDR2: SGDLS and YYNGEE. V dropped 3 bases and J dropped 6 bases, with 13 bases sitting between them. The CDR3 nucleotides read TGTGCCAGCAGCGCCGACTGGGGAGGTCAGCCCCAGCATTTT. This sequence encodes CASSADWGGQPQHF.

The J gene is TRBJ2-4, the V gene TRBV11-2; TRBD2 might be the D (6 bases). The germline CDR1 and CDR2 sequences are SGHAT and FQNNGV. Trimming removed 5 bases from V and 5 bases from J, with 16 bases in between. The CDR3 is made up of 15 amino acids. The DNA for the CDR3 is TGTGCCAGCAGCCCCCACCCTAGCGACCAAAACATTCAGTACTTC. This translates into CASSPHPSDQNIQYF.

This clone was counted a few times. The chain carries TRBV19 and TRBJ2-1; 12 bases are a match to TRBD2. The CDR3 length is 15 residues. Germline CDR1 is LNHDA and CDR2 is SQIVND (reference sequence). V shed 5 bases, J shed 1 base, and the junction held 0 bases outside the gene matches. Written as DNA, the CDR3 is TGTGCCAGTAGTGGGACTAGCGGGTCCTACAATGAGCAGTTCTTC. It codes for CASSGTSGSYNEQFF.

The genes are TRBV5-4 and TRBJ2-7, with a possible D match to TRBD2 (5 bases). V dropped 7 bases and J dropped 0 bases, with 11 bases sitting between them. This CDR3 has 13 residues. CDR1 is SGHNT, CDR2 YYREEE, per germline (reference sequence). The CDR3 region is CASSQRSSYEQYF. Here the CDR3 DNA reads TGTGCCAGCTCCCAGCGGAGCTCCTACGAGCAGTACTTC.

The V and J genes are TRBV7-2 and TRBJ2-6, with D maybe TRBD2 (6 bases). The germline CDR1 and CDR2 sequences are SGHTA and FQGNSA. This CDR3 contains 15 residues. Trimming took off 4 bases at V and 2 bases at J, with 9 bases between the two ends. CDR3 coding DNA: TGTGCCAGCAGCTCCTGGGAGGCTGGGGCCAACGTCCTGACTTTC. Amino acid sequence: CASSSWEAGANVLTF.

The CDR3 DNA reads as TGCGCCAGCAGCTTGGCCAGCGGGGGGACCCGATATGGCTACACCTTC. Protein: CASSLASGGTRYGYTF. The chain links TRBV5-1 to TRBJ1-2; a possible D gene is TRBD1 (5 bases). Trimming cost V 0 bases and J 5 bases, with 17 bases left between them. Germline V lookup: CDR1 SGHRS, CDR2 YFSETQ. CDR3 length: 16 amino acids.

The V call is TRBV19, the J call TRBJ1-2, with D possibly matching TRBD1 (5 bases). Trimming cost V 6 bases and J 6 bases, with 14 bases left between them. The CDR3 runs to 13 residues. The V gene's germline CDR1 is LNHDA and CDR2 SQIVND (reference sequence). The CDR3 sequence: CASRGSGTNGYTF. CDR3 bases: TGTGCCAGTAGGGGATCCGGGACTAATGGCTACACCTTC. Full variable domain (outside the CDR3, taken from reference TRBV19 and TRBJ1-2): DGGITQSPKYLFRKEGQNVTLSCEQNLNHDAMYWYRQDPGQGLRLIYYSQIVNDFQKGDIAEGYSVSREKKESFPLTVTSAQKNPTAFYLCASRGSGTNGYTFGSGTRLTVV.

The chain couples TRBV6-5 to TRBJ1-4, with a weak D call TRBD1 (5 bases). CDR1 and CDR2 (germline): MNHEY, SVGAGI. The CDR3 contains 13 residues. V gave up 2 bases and J gave up 7 bases, with 8 bases separating them. CDR3 bases: TGTGCCAGCAGTTACCAAGGGGCTGAAAAACTGTTTTTT. It encodes CASSYQGAEKLFF.

This chain's CDR3 is CASSSSGRAVDTQYF. The CDR3 DNA is TGTGCCAGCAGCAGCAGCGGGAGGGCCGTAGATACGCAGTATTTT. This chain uses TRBV6-5 with TRBJ2-3, with TRBD2 matching over 10 bases. V shed 6 bases, J shed 5 bases, and the junction held 8 bases outside the gene matches. The CDR3 is made up of 15 amino acids. The germline V gene has CDR1 MNHEY and CDR2 SVGAGI.

The chain uses TRBV21-1 and TRBJ1-6. TRBV21-1 is shown as a pseudogene. This CDR3 comprises 13 residues. In DNA, the CDR3 is TGTGCCAGCAGCAAGGAGAGTAATTCACCCCTCCACTTT. Protein product: CASSKESNSPLHF.

J is TRBJ1-2 and V is TRBV7-9; no clear D gene. The CDR3 extends over 14 amino acids. V lost 4 bases to trimming and J lost 2 bases, with 11 bases between them. The germline gives CDR1 SEHNR, CDR2 FQNEAQ (reference sequence). The DNA for the CDR3 is TGTGCCAGCAGCTCCGTTGGAGACAACTATGGCTACACCTTC. It codes for CASSSVGDNYGYTF.

V usage is TRBV5-1 and J usage is TRBJ1-1; 11 bases agree with TRBD1. V lost 5 bases to trimming and J lost 0 bases; unmatched junction nucleotides: 6. This CDR3 region has 16 residues. CDR1 SGHRS and CDR2 YFSETQ come from the germline V gene. CDR3 residues: CASRPGTGGMNTEAFF. DNA of the CDR3: TGCGCCAGCAGGCCCGGGACAGGGGGAATGAACACTGAAGCTTTCTTT.

The J gene is TRBJ1-2, the V gene TRBV19; TRBD1 matches at 9 bases. Germline lookup yields CDR1 LNHDA and CDR2 SQIVND (reference sequence). Trimming at V came to 3 bases and at J to 3 bases, leaving 11 bases not matched to a gene. The CDR3 extends over 17 amino acids. CDR3 nucleotides: TGTGCCAGTAGTATTACAGGGGGCGCATTCGCGGACTATGGCTACACCTTC. It specifies CASSITGGAFADYGYTF. The whole variable domain, filled in from reference TRBV19 and TRBJ1-2, reads DGGITQSPKYLFRKEGQNVTLSCEQNLNHDAMYWYRQDPGQGLRLIYYSQIVNDFQKGDIAEGYSVSREKKESFPLTVTSAQKNPTAFYLCASSITGGAFADYGYTFGSGTRLTVV.